A selection of T cell receptor beta chains follows, all from one sample in a study of blood T cell repertoires in COVID-19. Only in-frame clones appear in the TCRdb table, and some are missing; sequencing was by immunoSEQ multiplex PCR. The table shows 250,000 to 350,000 clones, with around 90% occurring only once. Sequencing input: PBMCs or T cells enriched from blood (not recorded which). These receptors were collected from an older woman in a cohort exposed to, infected with or recovered from COVID-19 (not recorded which). CDR3s leave out the opening cysteine and the closing phenylalanine or tryptophan. The D gene is left open where the match is weak.

>TRBJ2-7|TRBV10-2|-
ASTQVNSYEQY
>TRBJ1-2|TRBV3-1/TRBV3-2|TRBD1
ASSQDMTGGRYGYT
>TRBJ2-2|TRBV27|-
ASSGGGQNTGELF
>TRBJ1-6|TRBV18|TRBD1
ASSTTGDRSPLH
>TRBJ2-7|TRBV5-1|TRBD1
ASSPGGTGGTSEQY
>TRBJ1-5|TRBV19|-
ASTLGGTWRNQPQH
>TRBJ1-6|TRBV5-1|-
ASSLEGFNSPLH
>TRBJ1-2|TRBV9|TRBD1
ASSVGQGGDYGYT
>TRBJ2-1|TRBV14|TRBD2
ASSHSGLAVAYNEQF
>TRBJ2-4|TRBV28|TRBD2
ASSSPTSGRIAQY
>TRBJ2-2|TRBV28|TRBD2
ATRLGRGTNTGELF
>TRBJ2-3|TRBV27|-
ASSLFGGRVTDTQY
>TRBJ1-3|TRBV25-1|-
ASSEPGSGNTIY
>TRBJ2-7|TRBV4-1|TRBD2
ASSQEGRREAYEQY
>TRBJ2-5|TRBV4-3|TRBD2
ARSRLAGVSQETQY
>TRBJ2-5|TRBV3-1/TRBV3-2|-
ASSQNAGEETQY
>TRBJ1-4|TRBV6-5|-
ASNGIGTTNEKLF
>TRBJ1-2|TRBV4-2|-
ASSHVELDYGYT
>TRBJ1-3|TRBV30|-
AWSDRNTIY
>TRBJ2-7|TRBV27|TRBD2
ASSLREVGGEQY
>TRBJ2-3|TRBV6-5|-
ASSYVSRPSGDTQY
>TRBJ2-2|TRBV19|-
ASSIDLKPGSNTGELF
>TRBJ2-2|TRBV6-5|-
ASRQLGGTGELF
>TRBJ2-3|TRBV7-9|TRBD2
ASSLAQLAGGGRETQY
>TRBJ2-5|TRBV11-3|-
ASSLREEETQY
>TRBJ2-7|TRBV19|-
ASSSYHEQEGEQY
>TRBJ1-1|TRBV28|-
ASSRTHGGTEAF
>TRBJ1-1|TRBV27|-
ASSSTSTDRRRTEAF
>TRBJ2-7|TRBV27|-
ASSLGSQGYEQY
>TRBJ2-3|TRBV9|-
ASSVSSFGGTDTQY
>TRBJ1-1|TRBV3-1/TRBV3-2|-
ASSLWSPSGTEAF
>TRBJ2-7|TRBV4-2|-
ASSPAAATYEQY
>TRBJ1-4|TRBV15|-
ATSRDFQGSTNEKLF
>TRBJ2-2|TRBV30|-
AWSVDSTGELF
>TRBJ1-1|TRBV19|TRBD1
ASSRGQLNTEAF
>TRBJ1-1|TRBV7-2|TRBD1
ASSSSGGYTEAF
>TRBJ2-1|TRBV7-2|TRBD2
ASGGGLARLNSYNEQF
>TRBJ2-1|TRBV24-1|TRBD2
ATSDPIAGSSYNEQF
>TRBJ2-3|TRBV5-1|-
ASSLGGRTDTQY
>TRBJ2-4|TRBV7-2|TRBD2
ASSLTPSGRTIAKNIQY
>TRBJ2-5|TRBV7-9|TRBD1
ASSFGQGARETQY
>TRBJ2-1|TRBV11-2|-
ASSSVGVSYNEQF
>TRBJ2-5|TRBV7-3|TRBD1
ASSLTGGRGETQY
>TRBJ2-2|TRBV19|-
ASSSERNTGELF
>TRBJ1-1|TRBV19|TRBD1
ASSITGADTEAF
>TRBJ1-5|TRBV16|TRBD1
ASSQGQGGQPQH
>TRBJ2-7|TRBV7-9|TRBD2
ASSPPTSGTYEQY
>TRBJ1-1|TRBV28|TRBD1
ASSVTGMNTEAF
>TRBJ1-2|TRBV28|TRBD1
ASTLQGDRVYGYT
>TRBJ2-7|TRBV7-2|-
ASSSGVGTYEQY
>TRBJ1-5|TRBV6-5|TRBD1
ASIRSQGAGQPQH
>TRBJ2-7|TRBV5-5|-
ASSLAQVYEQY
>TRBJ1-5|TRBV10-3|-
AISDPRGNQPQH